This T cell receptor (beta chain) derives from a study of response to subunit inactivated influenza vaccine. Trimming removed 2 bases from V and 4 bases from J; junction bases left unmatched: 6. CDR3 length equals 16 residues. Per the germline V gene, CDR1 is SEHNR and CDR2 is FQNEAQ (reference sequence). MiXCR, applied by TCRdb to the RT-PCR reads, yields one record per CDR3 protein. This sample carries hundreds of thousands of distinct CDR3 sequences, 15% to 18% of them seen once, and the ten largest clones take 11%. The TCR sequence derives from a man aged 50 or older who received an inactivated influenza vaccine. The input for sequencing was PBMCs from blood, taken 11 to 12 days after vaccination. The rearrangement links TRBV7-9 to TRBJ2-3; 10 nucleotides line up with TRBD2. The CDR3 nucleotides are TGTGCCAGCAGCTTATTTCTAGCGGGAGAGGCAGATACGCAGTATTTT. Its translation is CASSLFLAGEADTQYF.